Shown below are 11 T cell receptor beta chains from a single sample sequenced in a study of CD8 T cells in ankylosing spondylitis (dated by TCRdb to about 2017). No cognate antigen is known for these TCRs. The protocol used for the library was 5' RACE. This sample was sequenced with an Illumina HiSeq 2500. The raw public reads went through TCRdb reprocessing: fastp at Q25, MiXCR clone calling, in-frame beta chains kept. Rows are unified per CDR3 protein, each entry keeping the most common DNA and genes. In this sample the table shows under 550,000 distinct CDR3 sequences, approximately 26% of which occur a single time. Over 0.8% of the sample belongs to the ten largest clones. The paper's findings and limits, for the study overall: A TCR beta motif of eight highly homologous amino acid variants appeared characteristic of blood from ankylosing spondylitis patients.

The material sequenced was blood, either unsorted or a sorted T cell fraction (not recorded which). The source of these receptors is a male donor with ankylosing spondylitis.

This clonotype was found a few times. The chain uses TRBV15 and TRBJ2-5; D remains ambiguous. There are 15 residues in the CDR3. Trimming left V 3 bases short and J 3 bases short, with 14 bases between. Per the germline V gene, CDR1 is LNHNV and CDR2 is YYDKDF (reference sequence). The CDR3 is CATSSYLRTKETQYF. CDR3 bases: TGTGCCACCAGCAGCTACCTACGAACGAAAGAGACCCAGTACTTC.

This clonotype appeared many times. The V call is TRBV27, the J call TRBJ2-2, with D possibly TRBD2 on 6 matching bases. Germline V CDR1 and CDR2: MNHEY, SMNVEV (reference sequence). This CDR3 is built from 16 residues. Between the trimmed V and J ends, which lost 6 bases and 0 bases, there was a span of 14 bases. The CDR3 sequence is CASRAGNRPNTGELFF. As DNA, the CDR3 is TGTGCCAGCAGGGCGGGGAATCGGCCGAACACCGGGGAGCTGTTTTTT.

This clonotype has a handful of counts. V is TRBV5-8 and J is TRBJ1-5; 12 positions match TRBD1. V shed 7 bases and J 5 bases; nucleotides not matched to a gene: 7. The CDR3 runs to 15 residues. The germline V gene has CDR1 SGHTS and CDR2 YDEGEE. CDR3 in amino acids: CASPRDRGLDQPQHF. DNA for the CDR3: TGTGCCAGCCCCAGGGACAGGGGGCTTGATCAGCCCCAGCATTTT.

This clonotype came up a few times. The CDR3: CASSNGLGLGDEQFF. CDR3 coding DNA: TGTGCCAGCAGCAATGGACTAGGCTTGGGGGATGAGCAGTTCTTC. V gene TRBV11-2 combines with J gene TRBJ2-1; 7 positions agree with TRBD2. With V trimmed by 5 bases and J by 8 bases, 12 bases remained unmatched. Per the germline V gene, CDR1 is SGHAT and CDR2 is FQNNGV. This CDR3 region has 15 residues.

This sequence joins TRBV5-1 and TRBJ2-5; tentative D call: TRBD1 (5 bases). Trimming pared 0 bases from V and 5 bases from J, leaving 14 bases between. This CDR3 is 15 amino acids long. From germline, CDR1 is SGHRS and CDR2 YFSETQ. DNA for the CDR3: TGCGCCAGCAGCTTGGGGGGCGCGGTGGAGGAGACCCAGTACTTC. This encodes CASSLGGAVEETQYF.

There are a few counts of this clonotype. The chain uses TRBV12-3 or TRBV12-4 and TRBJ1-2, with 8 positions matching TRBD1. J lost 5 bases, V lost 6 bases, and 20 bases had no gene match. The CDR3 covers 18 residues. CDR3 sequence: CASSPGGETGAPVYGYTF. As DNA, the CDR3 is TGTGCCAGCAGCCCCGGGGGGGAGACAGGGGCCCCCGTATATGGCTACACCTTC.

This clonotype was counted ten times or more. The chain links TRBV5-1 to TRBJ2-3; D uncertain. Germline V gene sequence: CDR1 SGHRS, CDR2 YFSETQ. CDR3 length: 14 amino acids. Trimming removed 4 bases from V and 1 base from J, with 10 bases in between. This CDR3 is CASSLQAGTDTQYF. Here the CDR3 DNA reads TGCGCCAGCAGCCTCCAGGCGGGCACAGATACGCAGTATTTT. Combining the CDR3 with reference TRBV5-1 and TRBJ2-3 gives the whole variable domain KAGVTQTPRYLIKTRGQQVTLSCSPISGHRSVSWYQQTPGQGLQFLFEYFSETQRNKGNFPGRFSGRQFSNSRSEMNVSTLELGDSALYLCASSLQAGTDTQYFGPGTRLTVL.

The sample holds a few counts of this clonotype. The chain employs TRBV5-6 and TRBJ2-1; D unclear. Germline V gives CDR1 SGHDT, CDR2 YYEEEE. Trimming cost V 4 bases and J 8 bases, with 7 bases left between them. The CDR3 totals 11 residues. CDR3 sequence reads: CASSGPHEQFF. The CDR3 DNA is TGTGCCAGCAGCGGCCCCCATGAGCAGTTCTTC. Using reference TRBV5-6 and TRBJ2-1 for the parts outside the CDR3, the full variable domain is DAGVTQSPTHLIKTRGQQVTLRCSPKSGHDTVSWYQQALGQGPQFIFQYYEEEERQRGNFPDRFSGHQFPNYSSELNVNALLLGDSALYLCASSGPHEQFFGPGTRLTVL.

The table lists this clonotype with a few counts. V gene TRBV12-5 combines with J gene TRBJ2-1; tentatively, D is TRBD2 (5 bases). Germline V gene data show CDR1 as LGHNT and CDR2 as FRNRAP. The CDR3 has 14 residues. V lost 1 base and J lost 9, with 13 bases in between. CDR3 bases: TGTGCTAGTGGTTTGGCGGCCCTTGGGAGTGAGCAGTTCTTC. Its protein product is CASGLAALGSEQFF.

The chain combines TRBV2 with TRBJ2-3, with 7 bases identical to TRBD2. Germline trimming cut 4 bases from V and 6 bases from J; bases unmatched to any gene: 10. The germline gives CDR1 SNHLY, CDR2 FYNNEI. The CDR3 consists of 15 residues. The CDR3 region has the DNA TGTGCCAGCAGTGTAACGAGGACTAGGGTTGATACGCAGTATTTT. Its translation: CASSVTRTRVDTQYF.

This clonotype was counted between two and nine times. The chain is built from TRBV5-1 and TRBJ1-1, with TRBD1 matching 7 bases. Germline assignment: CDR1 SGHRS and CDR2 YFSETQ. V gave up 5 bases and J gave up 2 bases; unmatched junction bases: 6. The CDR3 contains 14 residues. DNA of the CDR3: TGCGCCAGCAGGACGCAGGGGGAAAACACTGAAGCTTTCTTT. Translated, it gives CASRTQGENTEAFF.